These 22 T cell receptor beta chains were sequenced from one sample in a study of metastatic and nonmetastatic thyroid tumors. MiXCR reprocessed the PCR reads for TCRdb. The sample holds about 32,000 clones; 20% are singletons and the top ten take roughly 8%. Patients were all untreated before their thyroid surgery. The sequenced sample consisted of blood. These TCRs come from a female donor with papillary thyroid cancer or a benign thyroid nodule (not recorded which). Some clones in this sample may be carry-over from other donors' samples.

This clone appeared a single time. V usage is TRBV11-3 and J usage is TRBJ1-1; D call uncertain. CDR3 length equals 14 residues. Germline CDR1 and CDR2: SGHNT and YENEEA. Trimming took off 5 bases at V and 1 base at J, with 11 bases between the two ends. Here the CDR3 reads CASSVGFGNTEAFF. The CDR3 bases are TGTGCCAGCAGCGTGGGGTTCGGGAACACTGAAGCTTTCTTT. The full variable domain, in which reference TRBV11-3 and TRBJ1-1 provide the parts outside the CDR3, is EAGVVQSPRYKIIEKKQPVAFWCNPISGHNTLYWYLQNLGQGPELLIRYENEEAVDDSQLPKDRFSAERLKGVDSTLKIQPAELGDSAVYLCASSVGFGNTEAFFGQGTRLTVV.

V and J are TRBV6-2 or TRBV6-3 and TRBJ2-7; no reliable D call. Trimming removed 0 bases from V and 0 bases from J, with 0 bases in between. The CDR3 loop spans 12 amino acids. Germline CDR1 and CDR2: MNHEY and SVGEGT. CDR3 DNA: TGTGCCAGCAGTTACTCCTCCTACGAGCAGTACTTC. Residues: CASSYSSYEQYF.

This rearrangement joins TRBV11-2 to TRBJ2-2; 11 bases are shared with TRBD2. In germline, CDR1 is SGHAT, CDR2 FQNNGV. The CDR3 has 16 amino acids. V was clipped by 3 bases and J by 1 base; unmatched bases: 1. CDR3 bases: TGTGCCAGCAGCTTGGGACTAGCGGTGAACACCGGGGAGCTGTTTTTT. This translates into CASSLGLAVNTGELFF.

This clone was recorded many times. This clone may be a read error of a much larger clone one base away. The final CDR3 position lacks the conserved phenylalanine or tryptophan, pointing to a likely read error. This sequence joins TRBV12-3 or TRBV12-4 and TRBJ1-6, with unresolved D. The CDR3 spans 12 residues. Trimming shortened V by 3 bases and J by 14 bases, and 11 bases separated the two germline ends. CDR3: CASSFERYTLHL. The DNA of the CDR3 is TGTGCCAGCAGTTTTGAGCGATACACCCTCCACCTT.

The chain combines TRBV20-1 with TRBJ2-7, with TRBD2 matching over 11 bases. This CDR3 has 12 amino acids. Germline V CDR1 and CDR2: DFQATT, SNEGSKA (reference sequence). In DNA form, the CDR3 reads TGCAGCACTAGCGGGGGCTCCTACGAGCAGTACTTC. Protein: CSTSGGSYEQYF.

Ten or more counts support this clone. V gene TRBV6-1 combines with J gene TRBJ2-7; 7 bases line up with TRBD1. Germline V CDR1 and CDR2: MNHNS, SASEGT. The CDR3 is 13 amino acids. V lost 5 bases, J lost 6 bases, and 7 bases stayed unmatched. CDR3 DNA sequence: TGTGCCAGCAGTCGAACAGGGGTAGGCGAGCAGTACTTC. Residues: CASSRTGVGEQYF.

The table lists this clone with many counts. V and J are TRBV6-1 and TRBJ2-7; no clear D. Germline V gene sequence: CDR1 MNHNS, CDR2 SASEGT. Trimming removed 7 bases from V and 0 bases from J, with 4 bases in between. The CDR3 covers 11 residues. The CDR3 DNA sequence: TGTGCCAGCAAAACCTCCTACGAGCAGTACTTC. Protein product: CASKTSYEQYF.

The rearrangement uses TRBV6-1 and TRBJ1-5, with 9 bases matching TRBD1. After removal of 6 bases from V and 0 bases from J, the junction contained 6 bases not matched to a gene. This CDR3 has 16 amino acids. Germline CDR1 MNHNS, CDR2 SASEGT. CDR3 DNA: TGTGCCAGCAGGAAAACAGGGGGCGTTAGCAATCAGCCCCAGCATTTT. Residues: CASRKTGGVSNQPQHF.

This clone has a count of ten or more. J is TRBJ2-1 and V is TRBV10-1, with 8 positions matching TRBD2. The CDR3 contains 15 residues. V trimming: 6 bases; J trimming: 8 bases; junction bases outside the gene matches: 12. Germline CDR1 WNHNN, CDR2 SYGVQD (reference sequence). The CDR3: CASRTRAGVEYEQFF. CDR3 nucleotide sequence: TGCGCCAGCAGGACCCGAGCGGGAGTCGAGTATGAGCAGTTCTTC.

This clone showed up many times. The gene calls are TRBV28 and TRBJ2-7; D remains unclear. The germline gives CDR1 MDHEN, CDR2 SYDVKM. Trimming shortened V by 7 bases and J by 6 bases, and 13 bases separated the two germline ends. The CDR3 covers 12 residues. In DNA form, the CDR3 reads TGTGCCAGCAACCTTTTTCGTGGCGAGCAGTACTTC. Protein product: CASNLFRGEQYF.

In DNA, the CDR3 is TGTGCCAGCAGACCCGGGACAGGGGACTACAATGAGCAGTTCTTC. The encoded protein is CASRPGTGDYNEQFF. The chain couples TRBV28 to TRBJ2-1; 10 bases match TRBD1. V dropped 6 bases and J dropped 3; count of bases not matched to a gene: 5. The CDR3 totals 15 residues. CDR1 is MDHEN, CDR2 SYDVKM, per germline.

This clone has at least ten counts. CDR3 sequence reads: CASSLTSGTYEQYF. CDR3 nucleotide sequence: TGTGCCAGCAGCTTGACTAGCGGGACATACGAGCAGTACTTC. V and J are TRBV7-2 and TRBJ2-7; 11 nucleotides agree with TRBD2. Germline-derived CDR1 and CDR2 are SGHTA and FQGNSA. The CDR3 is made up of 14 amino acids. The junction had 2 bases not matched to a gene; V was cut back by 3 bases and J by 4 bases.

V is TRBV20-1 and J is TRBJ2-5; perhaps D is TRBD1 or TRBD2 (5 bases each). The CDR3 contains 11 residues. Germline V gene sequence: CDR1 DFQATT, CDR2 SNEGSKA (reference sequence). V lost 3 bases and J 7 bases, leaving 9 bases between the germline ends. CDR3 in amino acids: CSASEGWTQYF. CDR3 sequence (DNA): TGCAGTGCTAGTGAGGGGTGGACCCAGTACTTC.

The chain links TRBV6-1 to TRBJ1-6; TRBD1 might be the D (6 bases). CDR3 length equals 17 residues. Germline CDR1 is MNHNS and CDR2 is SASEGT. V was trimmed by 1 base and J by 7 bases, leaving 17 bases between them. As DNA, the CDR3 is TGTGCCAGCAGTGAAGGCCCCTGGACAGCCCAAAATTCACCCCTCCACTTT. It encodes CASSEGPWTAQNSPLHF.

This clone was recorded a few times. This sequence joins TRBV6-1 and TRBJ2-6; TRBD1 is a possible D gene (5 bases). The germline V gene has CDR1 MNHNS and CDR2 SASEGT. V was shortened by 5 bases and J by 1 base, with 9 bases between the two germline ends. CDR3 size: 15 residues. CDR3 amino acids: CASSLGRSGANVLTF. CDR3 sequence (DNA): TGTGCCAGCAGTCTGGGGCGTTCTGGGGCCAACGTCCTGACTTTC.

The V gene is TRBV27, the J gene TRBJ2-5; TRBD1 might be the D (6 bases). With the DNA end fitting TRBJ2-1 better, the J assignment may be wrong. Looked up from germline, CDR1 is MNHEY and CDR2 is SMNVEV (reference sequence). The CDR3 covers 16 residues. Written as DNA, the CDR3 is TGTGCCAGCAGTTTATTTCGTCAGGGGTTGGGCAATGAGCAGTTCTTC. Its protein is CASSLFRQGLGNEQFF.

This clone has a handful of counts. A single base separates this from a much larger clone, so it may be a read error. Since no conserved phenylalanine or tryptophan closes the CDR3, a read error is the likely cause. This rearrangement joins TRBV29-1 to TRBJ2-3; D not resolved. V was pared by 7 bases and J by 10 bases, with 18 bases between. The CDR3 is 12 amino acids. Germline V gives CDR1 SQVTM, CDR2 ANQGSEA. The CDR3 sequence: CSAGPYQRSQYL. CDR3 DNA sequence: TGCAGCGCGGGTCCATATCAACGGTCGCAGTATCTT.

There are a few counts of this clone. This chain links TRBV27 with TRBJ1-5, with 7 bases that match TRBD1. CDR3 length equals 16 residues. Per germline, CDR1 MNHEY and CDR2 SMNVEV (reference sequence). The trim removed 0 bases at V and 3 bases at J, leaving 5 bases unmatched. CDR3: CASSLSGTVNNQPQHF. Here the CDR3 DNA reads TGTGCCAGCAGTTTATCCGGGACAGTGAACAATCAGCCCCAGCATTTT.

This clone was counted many times. The V gene is TRBV19, the J gene TRBJ1-6; 8 nucleotides line up with TRBD1. The V gene end was trimmed by 10 bases and the J gene end by 7 bases; junction bases not matched to a gene: 15. The CDR3 covers 16 residues. From germline, CDR1 is LNHDA and CDR2 SQIVND (reference sequence). The CDR3 DNA is TGTGCCACCTTAGACCAGCGGACAGGGACCAATTCACCCCTCCACTTT. Translated: CATLDQRTGTNSPLHF. The whole variable domain, remainder taken from reference TRBV19 and TRBJ1-6, is DGGITQSPKYLFRKEGQNVTLSCEQNLNHDAMYWYRQDPGQGLRLIYYSQIVNDFQKGDIAEGYSVSREKKESFPLTVTSAQKNPTAFYLCATLDQRTGTNSPLHFGNGTRLTVT.

This clone showed up just a few times. The genes are TRBV28 and TRBJ2-7, with D hard to call. The length of the CDR3 is 14 residues. The germline V and J ends were trimmed by 4 bases and 6 bases, with 16 bases remaining between them. Germline values: CDR1 MDHEN, CDR2 SYDVKM. Here the CDR3 DNA reads TGTGCCAGCAGTTCCCCCGATATGTTGCGCGAGCAGTACTTC. Amino acid sequence: CASSSPDMLREQYF.

In this sample, this clone turned up a few times. This chain links TRBV6-1 with TRBJ1-6, with TRBD1 matching over 8 bases. The CDR3 runs 14 residues. Germline V gene lookup returns CDR1 MNHNS and CDR2 SASEGT. The trim removed 5 bases at V and 5 bases at J, leaving 2 bases unmatched. The CDR3, as DNA: TGTGCCAGCAGTACGGGACAGGATAATTCACCCCTCCACTTT. This encodes CASSTGQDNSPLHF.

The sample holds many counts of this clone. The chain recombines TRBV9 with TRBJ2-3; unclear D gene. The V gene's germline CDR1 is SGDLS and CDR2 YYNGEE. V gave up 1 base and J gave up 0 bases, with 6 bases separating them. This CDR3 has 14 residues. CDR3 sequence: CASSVTFSTDTQYF. CDR3 in DNA: TGTGCCAGCAGCGTAACATTTAGCACAGATACGCAGTATTTT.